This is a list of T cell receptor beta chains from one sample in a study of shared clonotypes between healthy human individuals. Generated by immunoSEQ multiplex PCR, the TCRdb table keeps only in-frame clones and is missing some. Among 2 million or so clones, about 95% were seen once, and the ten largest hold more than 0.1%. Input material: naive CD4+ T cells sorted from blood. The receptor source for this set is a man younger than 30 in good health. Each CDR3 is given with its conserved first and last residue.

v_call: TRBV5-1
j_call: TRBJ2-5
cdr3_aa: CASSLAAKTQYF

v_call: TRBV5-1
j_call: TRBJ2-5
cdr3_aa: CASSLTGGQETQYF

v_call: TRBV25-1
j_call: TRBJ2-7
cdr3_aa: CASSAAGVYEQYF

v_call: TRBV19
j_call: TRBJ1-1
cdr3_aa: CASSIYGTGDRRTEAFF

v_call: TRBV5-1
j_call: TRBJ2-3
cdr3_aa: CASSQMGSSTDTQYF

v_call: TRBV5-5
j_call: TRBJ1-1
cdr3_aa: CASSRWGTEAFF

v_call: TRBV6-5
j_call: TRBJ2-7
cdr3_aa: CASSYEGSLSYEQYF

v_call: TRBV7-8
j_call: TRBJ2-7
cdr3_aa: CASSLGGPLVSYEQYF

v_call: TRBV11-2
j_call: TRBJ2-5
cdr3_aa: CASSQRTAFLETQYF

v_call: TRBV9
j_call: TRBJ2-7
cdr3_aa: CASSVGSGGIYEQYF

v_call: TRBV5-1
j_call: TRBJ2-2
cdr3_aa: CASRVSETGELFF

v_call: TRBV5-1
j_call: TRBJ1-1
cdr3_aa: CASRSRTGLSTEAFF

v_call: TRBV30
j_call: TRBJ1-2
cdr3_aa: CAWSGTYGYTF

v_call: TRBV10-2
j_call: TRBJ2-7
cdr3_aa: CASSEVGGGYEQYF

v_call: TRBV5-4
j_call: TRBJ2-5
cdr3_aa: CASSLIDGGETQYF

v_call: TRBV5-1
j_call: TRBJ2-5
cdr3_aa: CASSKPGLQETQYF

v_call: TRBV9
j_call: TRBJ2-5
cdr3_aa: CASSAGLVETQYF

v_call: TRBV29-1
j_call: TRBJ2-7
cdr3_aa: CSVSFPVGQSYEQYF

v_call: TRBV28
j_call: TRBJ1-5
cdr3_aa: CASSFPGQGNQPQHF

v_call: TRBV6-1
j_call: TRBJ2-7
cdr3_aa: CASSESGGRTYEQYF

v_call: TRBV25-1
j_call: TRBJ1-2
cdr3_aa: CASNVGGTDYGYTF